A selection of T cell receptor beta chains follows, all from one sample in a study of cytomegalovirus exposure and HLA in healthy donors. The data were produced by immunoSEQ multiplex PCR, yet TCRdb's version contains in-frame clones alone and is incomplete. The profile covers 220,000 or so clones, with approximately 70% appearing a single time and 1.8% taken by the ten largest. Material: PBMCs. The receptors shown here come from a woman in her twenties or thirties in good health and CMV-seronegative. Each CDR3 is given with its conserved first and last residue. Fields, in order: V gene, J gene, D gene, clone size, CDR3 protein, CDR3 DNA. A D gene is named only where the DNA matches it firmly. Clone sizes are given selectively: once, few, many, or a class where the clone is expanded.

V gene: TRBV5-4; J gene: TRBJ2-7; D gene: TRBD1; clone size: few; CDR3 protein: CASSLNRGYEQYF; CDR3 DNA: TGTGCCAGCAGCTTGAACAGGGGATACGAGCAGTACTTC
V gene: TRBV6-1; J gene: TRBJ1-5; D gene: NA; clone size: few; CDR3 protein: CASVDRGNQPQHF; CDR3 DNA: TGTGCCAGCGTCGACAGAGGAAATCAGCCCCAGCATTTT
V gene: TRBV7-9; J gene: TRBJ1-4; D gene: NA; clone size: NA; CDR3 protein: CASSLSGITTNEKLFF; CDR3 DNA: TGTGCCAGCAGCTTATCAGGGATTACAACTAATGAAAAACTGTTTTTT
V gene: TRBV19; J gene: TRBJ1-5; D gene: NA; clone size: NA; CDR3 protein: CASSRTKEGGQPQHF; CDR3 DNA: TGTGCCAGTAGTCGGACCAAGGAGGGGGGGCAGCCCCAGCATTTT
V gene: TRBV4-1; J gene: TRBJ2-7; D gene: NA; clone size: few; CDR3 protein: CASSQVAGDSSYEQYF; CDR3 DNA: TGCGCCAGCAGCCAAGTGGCAGGAGACAGCTCCTACGAGCAGTACTTC
V gene: TRBV19; J gene: TRBJ1-5; D gene: TRBD1; clone size: NA; CDR3 protein: CASSLLQGANQPQHF; CDR3 DNA: TGTGCCAGTAGTCTACTACAGGGGGCCAATCAGCCCCAGCATTTT
V gene: TRBV7-9; J gene: TRBJ2-2; D gene: TRBD1; clone size: NA; CDR3 protein: CSSSTTRDRDRNTGELFF; CDR3 DNA: TGTTCCAGCAGCACAACCCGGGACAGGGATCGGAACACCGGGGAGCTGTTTTTT
V gene: TRBV11-2; J gene: TRBJ2-5; D gene: NA; clone size: NA; CDR3 protein: CASSPAGAQETQYF; CDR3 DNA: TGTGCCAGCAGCCCCGCAGGGGCACAAGAGACCCAGTACTTC
V gene: TRBV9; J gene: TRBJ1-1; D gene: NA; clone size: few; CDR3 protein: CASSVMQENTEAFF; CDR3 DNA: TGTGCCAGCAGCGTAATGCAGGAGAACACTGAAGCTTTCTTT
V gene: TRBV7-8; J gene: TRBJ2-5; D gene: TRBD2; clone size: once; CDR3 protein: CASSSGLARQETQYF; CDR3 DNA: TGTGCCAGCAGCTCAGGACTAGCGAGGCAAGAGACCCAGTACTTC
V gene: TRBV18; J gene: TRBJ2-1; D gene: TRBD1; clone size: NA; CDR3 protein: CASSPGTVLSPNEQFF; CDR3 DNA: TGTGCCAGCTCACCGGGGACAGTCCTATCCCCAAATGAGCAGTTCTTC
V gene: TRBV30; J gene: TRBJ2-1; D gene: NA; clone size: NA; CDR3 protein: CAWAPSDGEQFF; CDR3 DNA: TGTGCCTGGGCCCCCAGCGATGGTGAGCAGTTCTTC
V gene: TRBV6-6; J gene: TRBJ1-1; D gene: NA; clone size: NA; CDR3 protein: CASSYSSGSFEAFF; CDR3 DNA: TGTGCCAGCAGTTACTCGTCGGGGAGCTTTGAAGCTTTCTTT
V gene: TRBV2; J gene: TRBJ1-4; D gene: TRBD1; clone size: NA; CDR3 protein: CASSALGTGKEKLFF; CDR3 DNA: TGTGCCAGCAGTGCCCTAGGGACAGGGAAGGAAAAACTGTTTTTT
V gene: TRBV27; J gene: TRBJ2-3; D gene: TRBD2; clone size: NA; CDR3 protein: CASSPLGGGSTDTQYF; CDR3 DNA: TGTGCCAGCAGTCCATTGGGGGGAGGGAGCACAGATACGCAGTATTTT
V gene: TRBV18; J gene: TRBJ1-1; D gene: NA; clone size: once; CDR3 protein: CASSPPSSQMNTEAFF; CDR3 DNA: TGTGCCAGCTCACCACCCTCATCACAGATGAACACTGAAGCTTTCTTT
V gene: TRBV6-1; J gene: TRBJ2-3; D gene: NA; clone size: NA; CDR3 protein: CASSDSKGATDTQYF; CDR3 DNA: TGTGCCAGCAGTGACTCGAAGGGAGCCACAGATACGCAGTATTTT
V gene: TRBV30; J gene: TRBJ1-2; D gene: NA; clone size: NA; CDR3 protein: CAWSVEANYGYSF; CDR3 DNA: TGTGCCTGGAGTGTAGAGGCAAACTATGGCTACTCCTTC
V gene: TRBV10-1; J gene: TRBJ2-7; D gene: NA; clone size: few; CDR3 protein: CASSESPGGYEQYF; CDR3 DNA: TGCGCCAGCAGTGAGTCCCCTGGGGGGTACGAGCAGTACTTC
V gene: TRBV2; J gene: TRBJ2-1; D gene: TRBD2; clone size: NA; CDR3 protein: CASSPYRLAGVIEQFF; CDR3 DNA: TGTGCCAGCAGTCCCTATCGACTAGCGGGGGTCATTGAGCAGTTCTTC
V gene: TRBV29-1; J gene: TRBJ1-1; D gene: TRBD1; clone size: NA; CDR3 protein: CSVAITGGGTEAFF; CDR3 DNA: TGCAGCGTTGCCATAACAGGGGGAGGCACTGAAGCTTTCTTT
V gene: TRBV7-8; J gene: TRBJ2-7; D gene: TRBD2; clone size: NA; CDR3 protein: CANSLGGGAGGPGEQYF; CDR3 DNA: TGTGCCAACAGCTTAGGTGGCGGAGCGGGAGGGCCTGGCGAGCAGTACTTC
V gene: TRBV2; J gene: TRBJ1-1; D gene: NA; clone size: NA; CDR3 protein: CASSDNRDTEAFF; CDR3 DNA: TGTGCCAGCAGTGATAACCGGGACACTGAAGCTTTCTTT
V gene: TRBV19; J gene: TRBJ1-5; D gene: TRBD1; clone size: NA; CDR3 protein: CASSTDRGDQPQHF; CDR3 DNA: TGTGCCAGTAGTACCGACAGGGGAGATCAGCCCCAGCATTTT